This T cell receptor (beta chain) is drawn from a study of blood T cells in healthy people across ages. Next came a second PCR, run for roughly 6 to 11 cycles, which used a sample-barcoded 5' primer along with a J-beta primer mix. TCRdb passed the 5' RACE reads through MiXCR, listing each CDR3 protein once. The data show approximately 780,000 distinct CDR3 sequences, with roughly 25% seen just once and approximately 2.9% held by the top ten. This clonotype was seen only once. The CDR3 runs 15 residues. Losses at the gene ends were 5 bases for V and 5 bases for J; bases not matched to a gene: 7. The germline CDR1 and CDR2 sequences are LNHNV and YYDKDF (reference sequence). These data were likewise used in another study, on T cells of mothers and their children. That paper states: Thymic selection molds TCR recombination products alike in related and unrelated pairs.

This rearrangement joins TRBV15 to TRBJ2-7, with 12 bases aligning to TRBD2. The sequence came from a boy younger than 18 in good health. Sequenced: blood. The CDR3 DNA reads as TGTGCCACCAGCGGTACTAGCGGGAGGTCTGACGAGCAGTACTTC. Its protein is CATSGTSGRSDEQYF.